This is a list of T cell receptor beta chains from one sample in a study of T cell responses to AZD1222 COVID-19 vaccine. Using immunoSEQ multiplex PCR, the repertoire was profiled, and TCRdb retains in-frame clones only, with some absent. The sample contains roughly 150,000 clones, roughly 88% of which appear only once. The sequencing here drew on peripheral blood, taken 28 days after the second AZD1222 dose. These receptors came from an adult who received the AZD1222 COVID-19 vaccine. Each CDR3 is given with its conserved first and last residue.

>TRBV4-2
CASSQGSVDTQYF
>TRBV11-2
CASSLGRLNTEAFF
>TRBV27
CASSSPRTSGKETQYF
>TRBV3-1/TRBV3-2
CASSQDWRGLETQYF
>TRBV11-2
CASSSPSGRAEQYF
>TRBV18
CASSSQGNEQFF
>TRBV27
CASSSPLPGLAGGRDTQYF
>TRBV10-3
CAIRPGGYGNTIYF
>TRBV7-2
CASSFRTGNEKLFF
>TRBV28
CASSVPTRLAEAFF
>TRBV27
CASSTDSSGRYEQYF
>TRBV19
CASSGTSGRAYEQYF
>TRBV27
CASSLSWQPLQNEKLFF
>TRBV5-1
CASRQISHTDTQYF
>TRBV18
CASSPEREYGYTF
>TRBV6-5
CASTSPGLLNYGYTF
>TRBV30
CAWSALSGNTEAFF
>TRBV30
CAWVGQGGSPLHF
>TRBV3-1/TRBV3-2
CASSQGQGKNYGYTF
>TRBV11-2
CASTLEVTNNEQFF